The 8 T cell receptor beta chains reported below all come from one sample, sequenced in a study of early T cells in non-severe SARS-CoV-2 infection. MiXCR, run by TCRdb on the 5' RACE reads, gives a single entry per CDR3 protein. Of about 99,000 distinct CDR3 sequences listed, 16% are singletons. Material for sequencing was whole blood. Receptor source: an adult who was a healthcare worker with PCR-confirmed SARS-CoV-2 infection or an uninfected control (not recorded which).

The rearrangement links TRBV28 to TRBJ2-4, with TRBD1 matching 8 bases. Germline trimming cut 6 bases from V and 2 bases from J; bases unmatched to any gene: 3. CDR3 length: 14 residues. Per the germline V gene, CDR1 is MDHEN and CDR2 is SYDVKM. Written as DNA, the CDR3 is TGTGCCAGCAGCGGACAGGGAACCAAAAACATTCAGTACTTC. This gives the protein CASSGQGTKNIQYF.

This clonotype was counted at least ten times. The chain carries TRBV6-1 and TRBJ1-4; a possible D gene is TRBD1 (6 bases). From germline, CDR1 is MNHNS and CDR2 SASEGT. Between the trimmed V and J ends, which lost 4 bases and 7 bases, there was a span of 13 bases. This CDR3 is 14 amino acids long. In nucleotides, the CDR3 is TGTGCCAGCAGTGGCGACAGGTGGAGTGAAAAACTGTTTTTT. Protein sequence: CASSGDRWSEKLFF.

In this sample, this clonotype turned up a few times. This chain joins TRBV6-5 and TRBJ1-3; 7 bases align to TRBD1. The ends lost 2 bases at V and 0 bases at J; junction bases unmatched: 4. The CDR3 is 16 residues long. Germline CDR1 and CDR2: MNHEY and SVGAGI. DNA for the CDR3: TGTGCCAGCAGTTACCTCCGGACAGGCTCTGGAAACACCATATATTTT. Residues: CASSYLRTGSGNTIYF.

The V call is TRBV12-3 or TRBV12-4, the J call TRBJ2-4; 7 bases line up with TRBD1. This CDR3 is built from 12 residues. The trim removed 6 bases at V and 5 bases at J, leaving 1 base unmatched. The CDR3 protein is CASRGTENIQYF. DNA for the CDR3: TGTGCCAGCAGGGGGACAGAAAACATTCAGTACTTC.

In this sample, this clonotype turned up many times. V is TRBV7-2 and J is TRBJ1-1; D uncertain. CDR1 is SGHTA, CDR2 FQGNSA, per germline. The V and J ends lost 1 base and 8 bases respectively, with 8 bases between them. This CDR3 has 12 residues. This CDR3 is CASSLEGKEAFF. DNA of the CDR3: TGTGCCAGCAGCTTAGAGGGCAAGGAAGCTTTCTTT.

The rearrangement links TRBV10-3 to TRBJ2-6; 10 positions agree with TRBD1. V was pared by 6 bases and J by 2 bases, with 4 bases of the junction left unmatched. Germline V gene sequence: CDR1 ENHRY, CDR2 SYGVKD. The CDR3 sequence is 16 residues long. The CDR3 DNA sequence: TGTGCCATCAGCGCCGGGACAGGGGCTGGGGCCAACGTCCTGACTTTC. Translated, it gives CAISAGTGAGANVLTF.

This sequence joins TRBV4-1 and TRBJ2-2, with 10 positions matching TRBD1. This CDR3 contains 15 residues. Germline CDR1 and CDR2: MGHRA and YSYEKL. The trim removed 4 bases at V and 6 bases at J, leaving 5 bases unmatched. In DNA, the CDR3 is TGCGCCAGCAGCCCCGGACAGGGGGGGGCCGGGGAGCTGTTTTTT. This encodes CASSPGQGGAGELFF.

The chain is built from TRBV29-1 and TRBJ2-3; D call uncertain. Germline V gene sequence: CDR1 SQVTM, CDR2 ANQGSEA. The CDR3 runs 12 residues. V was pared by 3 bases and J by 4 bases, with 8 bases between. CDR3 coding DNA: TGCAGCGTTGAGGAGTGGGCAGATACGCAGTATTTT. It encodes CSVEEWADTQYF.